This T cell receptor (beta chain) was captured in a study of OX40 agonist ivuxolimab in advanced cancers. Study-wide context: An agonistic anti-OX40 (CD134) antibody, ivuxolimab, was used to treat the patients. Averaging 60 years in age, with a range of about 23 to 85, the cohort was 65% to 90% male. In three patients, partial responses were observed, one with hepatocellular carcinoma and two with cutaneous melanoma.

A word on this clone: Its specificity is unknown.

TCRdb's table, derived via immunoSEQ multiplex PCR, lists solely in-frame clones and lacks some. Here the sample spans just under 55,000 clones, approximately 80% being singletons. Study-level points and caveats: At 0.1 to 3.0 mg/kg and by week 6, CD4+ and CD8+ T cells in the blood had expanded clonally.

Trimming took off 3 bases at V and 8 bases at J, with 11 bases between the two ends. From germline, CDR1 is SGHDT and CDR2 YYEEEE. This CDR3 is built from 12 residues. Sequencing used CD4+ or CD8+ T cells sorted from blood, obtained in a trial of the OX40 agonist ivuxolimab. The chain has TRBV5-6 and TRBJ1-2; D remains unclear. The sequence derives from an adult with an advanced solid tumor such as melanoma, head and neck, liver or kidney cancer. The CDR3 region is CASSYNSLGYTF. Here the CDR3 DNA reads TGTGCCAGCAGCTACAACAGTCTAGGCTACACCTTC. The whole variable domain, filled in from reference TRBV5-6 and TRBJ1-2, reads DAGVTQSPTHLIKTRGQQVTLRCSPKSGHDTVSWYQQALGQGPQFIFQYYEEEERQRGNFPDRFSGHQFPNYSSELNVNALLLGDSALYLCASSYNSLGYTFGSGTRLTVV.